These T cell receptor beta chains were read from a single sample in a study of blood T cell repertoires in COVID-19. Assay used: immunoSEQ multiplex PCR; TCRdb lists only in-frame clones, some missing. The sample comprises some 320,000 clones, approximately 89% of which are singletons, and about 5.2% rests with the top ten. The sequenced material came from PBMCs or T cells enriched from blood (not recorded which). The receptors originated from a woman aged 25-40 years who had recovered from COVID-19. CDR3s include the opening cysteine and the closing phenylalanine or tryptophan. D genes are given only for firm matches. Size values are once, few and many counts, or a class for expanded clones, and some rows have none.

d_call	j_call	v_call	cdr3_length	clone_size	cdr3_nt	cdr3_aa
NA	TRBJ1-1	TRBV7-2	13	NA	TGTGCCAGCAGCTCCGACTTGGGGGGTATAGCTTTCTTT	CASSSDLGGIAFF
NA	TRBJ2-7	TRBV7-9	13	NA	TGTGCCAGCAGCTTACTCCAGACCTACGAGCAGTACTTC	CASSLLQTYEQYF
TRBD1	TRBJ2-7	TRBV6-5	15	NA	TGTGCCAGCAGTACCGGGACAGGGGACTACTACGAGCAGTACTTC	CASSTGTGDYYEQYF
NA	TRBJ1-5	TRBV30	15	NA	TGTGCCTGGAGTGAGACAGCCTTCTTTTATTCGCCCCAGCATTTT	CAWSETAFFYSPQHF
NA	TRBJ2-5	TRBV10-1	14	NA	TGCGCCACAAGAGGTCTCACTGGGGAGGAGACCCAGTACTTC	CATRGLTGEETQYF
TRBD1	TRBJ2-3	TRBV4-3	16	NA	TGCGCCAGCAGCCTTGCCCCGGGACAGGGGGCGCATACGCAGTATTTT	CASSLAPGQGAHTQYF
TRBD2	TRBJ2-1	TRBV2	13	NA	TGTGCCAGCCTGAGCGGGGACCAGCCTGAGCAGTTCTTC	CASLSGDQPEQFF
TRBD2	TRBJ2-2	TRBV6-1	19	NA	TGTGCCAGCAGTGAAGCCGTCGGGGGGGCCAACAGATACACCGGGGAGCTGTTTTTT	CASSEAVGGANRYTGELFF
TRBD2	TRBJ2-3	TRBV7-2	16	NA	TGTGCCAGCAGCTTAGTTAAGCTAGCGGGGTTAGATACGCAGTATTTT	CASSLVKLAGLDTQYF
NA	TRBJ1-5	TRBV5-1	14	NA	TGCGCCAGCAGCTTGCAGGGTAGCAATCAGCCCCAGCATTTT	CASSLQGSNQPQHF
NA	TRBJ1-1	TRBV5-1	15	NA	TGCGCCAGCAGCGACATACGGACAGCGAACACTGAAGCTTTCTTT	CASSDIRTANTEAFF
NA	TRBJ1-1	TRBV5-6	13	NA	TGTGCCAGCAGCTTGACGGTGAACACTGAAGCTTTCTTT	CASSLTVNTEAFF
TRBD1	TRBJ1-1	TRBV6-5	15	NA	TGTGCCAGCAGTTACTCCGACAGGGGGAGCACTGAAGCTTTCTTT	CASSYSDRGSTEAFF
TRBD1	TRBJ1-2	TRBV30	13	NA	TGTGCCTGGAGCCCACAGGGGCCCTATGGCTACACCTTC	CAWSPQGPYGYTF
NA	TRBJ2-7	TRBV12-3/TRBV12-4	13	NA	TGTGCCAGCAGCCTCCCCGGGGGCTACGAGCAGTACTTC	CASSLPGGYEQYF
TRBD1	TRBJ2-2	TRBV19	15	few	TGTGCCAGTACCTTAAAGGGGGCGCCCACCGGGGAGCTGTTTTTT	CASTLKGAPTGELFF
NA	TRBJ1-2	TRBV7-9	13	NA	TGTGCCAGCACCGAGGACAGTTACTATGGCTACACCTTC	CASTEDSYYGYTF
TRBD1	TRBJ1-1	TRBV5-1	14	NA	TGCGCCAGCAGCGCCATAACAGGGGGCGCTGAAGCTTTCTTT	CASSAITGGAEAFF
NA	TRBJ1-1	TRBV12-3/TRBV12-4	13	NA	TGTGCCAGCAGTTTAGCGGGCGACACTGAAGCTTTCTTT	CASSLAGDTEAFF
NA	TRBJ1-1	TRBV18	13	NA	TGTGCCGCATCAAGCGGGGGTTACACTGAAGCTTTCTTT	CAASSGGYTEAFF
NA	TRBJ1-6	TRBV19	16	NA	TGTGCCAGTAGTATGGAGGGACCGCCCGTTGTATCACCCCTCCACTTT	CASSMEGPPVVSPLHF
TRBD2	TRBJ2-6	TRBV5-1	14	NA	TGCGCCAGCGCCGGGGGGACTGGGGCCAACGTCCTGACTTTC	CASAGGTGANVLTF
NA	TRBJ1-5	TRBV10-3	14	NA	TGTGCCATCAGTTTATCGGGGAGCAATCAGCCCCAGCATTTT	CAISLSGSNQPQHF
NA	TRBJ1-2	TRBV19	13	NA	TGTGCCAGTACCGCAGACGGGGGATATGGCTACACCTTC	CASTADGGYGYTF
NA	TRBJ2-5	TRBV5-8	14	NA	TGTGCCAGCAGCGTCACAGGGATCCTGGAGACCCAGTACTTC	CASSVTGILETQYF
NA	TRBJ1-6	TRBV15	17	NA	TGTGCCACCAGCAGAGATGTCCAGGGCACTAATAATTCACCCCTCCACTTT	CATSRDVQGTNNSPLHF
TRBD1	TRBJ1-2	TRBV6-5	12	NA	TGTGCCAGCTCACAGGGGGCGGGCGGCTACACCTTC	CASSQGAGGYTF
NA	TRBJ2-5	TRBV5-6	16	NA	TGTGCCAGCAGCATACCCCAGGGGGGAGGTCAAGAGACCCAGTACTTC	CASSIPQGGGQETQYF
NA	TRBJ2-7	TRBV3-1/TRBV3-2	14	few	TGTGCCAGCAGCCAAGATGGGGGCGGCTACGAGCAGTACTTC	CASSQDGGGYEQYF
NA	TRBJ1-6	TRBV25-1	13	NA	TGTGCCAGCAGTGAGCGGTATAATTCACCCCTCCACTTT	CASSERYNSPLHF